This passage covers 25 T cell receptor beta chains from one sample sequenced in a study of tumor-infiltrating lymphocytes in localized non-small cell lung cancer. Profiled with immunoSEQ multiplex PCR; TCRdb holds only in-frame clones, not every one. The sample shows around 15,000 clones, 80% of them seen only once. What was sequenced was uninvolved lung tissue not adjacent to the tumor. All receptors derive from a human donor with non-small cell lung cancer.

This chain connects TRBV2 to TRBJ1-1; 9 bases map to TRBD1. Germline lookup yields CDR1 SNHLY and CDR2 FYNNEI. V shed 4 bases and J 1 base; nucleotides not matched to a gene: 4. This CDR3 contains 15 residues. The CDR3 region is CASSAPGQGNTEAFF. CDR3 DNA: TGTGCCAGCAGTGCCCCGGGACAGGGGAACACTGAAGCTTTCTTT.

The chain uses TRBV6-1 and TRBJ1-3; D might be TRBD1 (6 bases). Trimming removed 4 bases at V and 0 bases at J, with 10 bases between. Germline values: CDR1 MNHNS, CDR2 SASEGT. The CDR3 spans 15 residues. The CDR3 region has the DNA TGTGCCAGCAGTGTTACAGGGATCTCTGGAAACACCATATATTTT. It is translated as CASSVTGISGNTIYF.

The J gene is TRBJ1-2, the V gene TRBV10-3, with 7 bases aligning to TRBD1. There are 14 residues in the CDR3. Germline assignment: CDR1 ENHRY and CDR2 SYGVKD. V was pared by 2 bases and J by 3 bases, with 3 bases of the junction left unmatched. CDR3 in DNA: TGTGCCATCAGTGAGGAAGGGGGCTACTATGGCTACACCTTC. Its protein is CAISEEGGYYGYTF.

The chain has TRBV7-3 and TRBJ2-1, with 11 bases lining up with TRBD1. Germline V gene lookup returns CDR1 SGHTA and CDR2 FQGTGA. J gave up 8 bases and V 5 bases, and 5 bases lay outside the gene matches. This CDR3 is 14 amino acids long. The CDR3 sequence: CASSRTGGFYEQFF. The CDR3, as DNA: TGTGCCAGCAGCCGGACAGGGGGCTTCTATGAGCAGTTCTTC.

The chain employs TRBV5-4 and TRBJ2-7, with D perhaps matching TRBD1 or TRBD2 (5 bases each). CDR3 length equals 15 residues. Germline assignment: CDR1 SGHNT and CDR2 YYREEE (reference sequence). The V end was cut by 0 bases, the J end by 4 bases, with 14 bases between. CDR3 sequence reads: CASSLGGTELYEQYF. Here the CDR3 DNA reads TGTGCCAGCAGCTTGGGAGGGACGGAACTATACGAGCAGTACTTC.

The V gene is TRBV5-4, the J gene TRBJ1-1, with a possible D match to TRBD1 (5 bases). The V end lost 10 bases, the J end lost 4 bases, and 17 bases lay between the germline ends. There are 13 residues in the CDR3. Germline V gene sequence: CDR1 SGHNT, CDR2 YYREEE (reference sequence). This chain's CDR3 is CAGGTVEFTEAFF. CDR3 bases: TGTGCCGGTGGGACGGTTGAGTTCACTGAAGCTTTCTTT.

The chain employs TRBV10-3 and TRBJ1-1, with TRBD1 as a possible D gene (6 bases). This CDR3 contains 14 residues. V was cut by 2 bases and J by 6 bases, with 13 bases left in between. From germline, CDR1 is ENHRY and CDR2 SYGVKD. CDR3 residues: CAISEPTGISEAFF. In DNA, the CDR3 is TGTGCCATCAGTGAGCCCACAGGGATCTCTGAAGCTTTCTTT.

The chain combines TRBV5-1 with TRBJ1-2; D remains ambiguous. Trimming took 2 bases from V and 0 from J, leaving 11 bases between them. Germline lookup yields CDR1 SGHRS and CDR2 YFSETQ. The CDR3 consists of 15 residues. The CDR3 sequence: CASSFGLTANYGYTF. The CDR3 DNA follows: TGCGCCAGCAGCTTCGGCTTAACGGCTAACTATGGCTACACCTTC.

V gene TRBV7-2 combines with J gene TRBJ2-3; D gene unclear. Per the germline V gene, CDR1 is SGHTA and CDR2 is FQGNSA. With 2 bases removed from V and 3 bases from J, the gap between germline ends came to 12 bases. This CDR3 is built from 15 residues. The CDR3 nucleotides are TGTGCCAGCAGCTTATGGGCTAGTGCGACAGATACGCAGTATTTT. It encodes CASSLWASATDTQYF.

The V call is TRBV5-6, the J call TRBJ2-5; TRBD2 matches at 9 bases. V trimming: 0 bases; J trimming: 4 bases; junction bases outside the gene matches: 7. Germline loops: CDR1 SGHDT, CDR2 YYEEEE. The length of the CDR3 is 16 residues. The CDR3 nucleotides read TGTGCCAGCAGCTTGGCCGGCCTAGCGGGGAGAGAGACCCAGTACTTC. Protein sequence: CASSLAGLAGRETQYF.

V and J are TRBV5-4 and TRBJ1-5, with D uncertain. Per germline, CDR1 SGHNT and CDR2 YYREEE (reference sequence). There are 14 residues in the CDR3. V lost 0 bases and J lost 5, with 9 bases in between. CDR3 coding DNA: TGTGCCAGCAGCTTGGCCCCGGGATATCAGCCCCAGCATTTT. Its translation: CASSLAPGYQPQHF.

This clone was counted a few times. The rearrangement uses TRBV5-1 and TRBJ1-2; 8 bases are shared with TRBD1. This CDR3 has 16 residues. Per germline, CDR1 SGHRS and CDR2 YFSETQ. Losses at the gene ends were 0 bases for V and 4 bases for J; bases not matched to a gene: 8. The CDR3 bases are TGCGCCAGCAGCTTGGGGGCGGCAGGGGGCGGCTATGGCTACACCTTC. Translating gives CASSLGAAGGGYGYTF.

This clone has more than one count but fewer than ten. The chain combines TRBV18 with TRBJ1-2; the D gene is possibly TRBD1 (5 bases). Trimming took 2 bases from V and 9 from J, leaving 13 bases between them. Looked up from germline, CDR1 is KGHSH and CDR2 is LQKENI. The CDR3 spans 13 residues. CDR3 nucleotides: TGTGCCAGCTCACCAGGGGGAGGTGCGCGCTACACCTTC. Protein product: CASSPGGGARYTF.

The chain has TRBV7-9 and TRBJ2-2, with D possibly being TRBD2 (5 bases). Germline V lookup: CDR1 SEHNR, CDR2 FQNEAQ (reference sequence). Trimming left V 1 base short and J 5 bases short, with 11 bases between. The CDR3 is made up of 15 amino acids. The CDR3 DNA sequence: TGTGCCAGCAGCTTAGTACGGGGTCGGACCGGGGAGCTGTTTTTT. Protein product: CASSLVRGRTGELFF.

This chain uses TRBV7-9 with TRBJ2-2, with D perhaps given as TRBD1 or TRBD2 (6 bases each). Germline loops: CDR1 SEHNR, CDR2 FQNEAQ (reference sequence). Trimming cost V 3 bases and J 6 bases, with 17 bases left between them. There are 16 residues in the CDR3. The CDR3 here is CASSFPQGGSAGELFF. The CDR3 DNA is TGTGCCAGCAGCTTCCCACAGGGAGGTAGCGCCGGGGAGCTGTTTTTT.

V usage is TRBV10-3 and J usage is TRBJ1-5; tentative D call: TRBD1 (6 bases). The CDR3 contains 15 residues. CDR1 and CDR2 from the germline V gene are ENHRY and SYGVKD. V lost 1 base and J 4 bases, leaving 11 bases between the germline ends. The CDR3: CAISELGQGNQPQHF. The CDR3 coding sequence is TGTGCCATCAGTGAGTTGGGGCAGGGGAATCAGCCCCAGCATTTT.

The sample holds one count of this clone. The V gene is TRBV6-1, the J gene TRBJ2-5; D may match TRBD1 or TRBD2 (6 bases each). The V end lost 3 bases, the J end lost 4 bases, and 15 bases lay between the germline ends. Germline V gene data show CDR1 as MNHNS and CDR2 as SASEGT. CDR3 length: 15 residues. In nucleotides, the CDR3 is TGTGCCAGCAGTGATTGGGGGGCAGTTGGAGAGACCCAGTACTTC. This translates into CASSDWGAVGETQYF.

The CDR3 nucleotides are TGCGCCAGCAGCTTGCAGGGACCCACAGATACGCAGTATTTT. Amino acid sequence: CASSLQGPTDTQYF. This chain joins TRBV5-1 and TRBJ2-3; either TRBD1 or TRBD2 may fit D (5 bases each). Germline-derived CDR1 and CDR2 are SGHRS and YFSETQ. The CDR3 runs to 14 residues. Trimming left V 1 base short and J 2 bases short, with 8 bases between.

The chain employs TRBV5-1 and TRBJ1-2; D call uncertain. V dropped 4 bases and J dropped 6 bases, with 19 bases sitting between them. This CDR3 contains 15 residues. Germline-derived CDR1 and CDR2 are SGHRS and YFSETQ. The CDR3 here is CASSKEGSSSNGYTF. The CDR3, as DNA: TGCGCCAGCAGCAAGGAGGGTTCGAGCTCGAATGGCTACACCTTC.

The chain couples TRBV7-9 to TRBJ1-2; D is uncertain. Trimming removed 1 base at V and 0 bases at J, with 6 bases between. Looked up from germline, CDR1 is SEHNR and CDR2 is FQNEAQ (reference sequence). The CDR3 spans 14 residues. The CDR3, as DNA: TGTGCCAGCAGCTTAGGAGGGACTAACTATGGCTACACCTTC. The encoded protein is CASSLGGTNYGYTF.

V usage is TRBV2 and J usage is TRBJ1-1; the D is unclear. Trimming took off 2 bases at V and 2 bases at J, with 6 bases between the two ends. The CDR3 is 13 amino acids. Per germline, CDR1 SNHLY and CDR2 FYNNEI. The CDR3 nucleotides are TGTGCCAGCAGTGAACACCACAACACTGAAGCTTTCTTT. Translated: CASSEHHNTEAFF.

This clone has just one count. The chain uses TRBV6-5 and TRBJ2-2; D is unresolved. From germline, CDR1 is MNHEY and CDR2 SVGAGI. CDR3 size: 14 residues. V was trimmed by 8 bases and J by 3 bases, leaving 13 bases between them. This CDR3 reads CASRTVEYTGELFF. CDR3 nucleotides: TGTGCCAGCCGGACCGTGGAGTACACCGGGGAGCTGTTTTTT.

The J gene is TRBJ2-7, the V gene TRBV7-9, with TRBD1 matching 9 bases. The CDR3 is 15 residues long. Germline loops: CDR1 SEHNR, CDR2 FQNEAQ (reference sequence). Trimming cost V 5 bases and J 7 bases; bases outside gene matches: 12. CDR3 protein: CASSGGQGRAWEQYF. DNA for the CDR3: TGTGCCAGCAGCGGCGGACAGGGGCGAGCCTGGGAGCAGTACTTC.

The V call is TRBV5-1, the J call TRBJ2-3, with D unclear. CDR3 length: 14 amino acids. Trimming took 0 bases from V and 3 from J, leaving 8 bases between them. Germline V lookup: CDR1 SGHRS, CDR2 YFSETQ. The CDR3 region is CASSLVGSTDTQYF. In DNA form, the CDR3 reads TGCGCCAGCAGCTTGGTCGGTTCTACAGATACGCAGTATTTT.

Relative to its sample, this clone is medium-sized. Within the sample, other DNA sequences also encode this same CDR3. The chain is built from TRBV29-1 and TRBJ1-1; D might be TRBD1 (5 bases). V lost 3 bases and J 5 bases, leaving 7 bases between the germline ends. CDR1 and CDR2 from the germline V gene are SQVTM and ANQGSEA. CDR3 length equals 11 residues. In nucleotides, the CDR3 is TGCAGCGTTGATTGGGGGACTGAAGCTTTCTTT. Translating it yields CSVDWGTEAFF.